The next 27 T cell receptor beta chains were all read from a single sample in a study of T cells in Graves' hyperthyroidism and ophthalmopathy. Amplification targeted TCR beta CDR3 regions from RNA transcripts. In the first-round RT-PCR of the TCR CDR3, the HTBI primer set was used. TCRdb processed the multiplex PCR reads anew with MiXCR; each CDR3 protein has one entry. The data show some 50,000 distinct CDR3 sequences, approximately 48% seen once. Specimen: blood. These receptors all stem from a woman aged 45-65 years with Graves' ophthalmopathy.

This clonotype was seen only once. The V call is TRBV2, the J call TRBJ2-1; 10 positions match TRBD1. J gave up 7 bases and V 8 bases, and 5 bases lay outside the gene matches. The CDR3 consists of 13 residues. CDR1 is SNHLY and CDR2 is FYNNEI in the germline V gene. The CDR3 DNA sequence: TGTGCCAGCGTGTGGACAGGGGGGAATGAGCAGTTCTTC. This sequence encodes CASVWTGGNEQFF.

Details on this clonotype: This may be a read error: a much more frequent sequence differs by one nucleotide. The chain uses TRBV4-1 and TRBJ2-1; 7 positions match TRBD2. The germline gives CDR1 MGHRA, CDR2 YSYEKL. This CDR3 comprises 13 residues. The ends lost 4 bases at V and 8 bases at J; junction bases unmatched: 5. The CDR3 DNA is TGCGCCAGCAGCCGGGTTGGGGGGGATGAGCAGTTCTTC. Translation: CASSRVGGDEQFF.

This clonotype was picked up many times. V gene TRBV24-1 combines with J gene TRBJ2-2, with 8 nucleotides matching TRBD1. The CDR3 extends over 17 amino acids. Trimming removed 4 bases from V and 3 bases from J; junction bases left unmatched: 9. Germline CDR1 reads KGHDR; CDR2 reads SFDVKD. Here the CDR3 DNA reads TGTGCCACCAGTGAACCCCCAGGGGGCGCGGACACCGGGGAGCTGTTTTTT. Protein: CATSEPPGGADTGELFF.

The rearrangement uses TRBV7-2 and TRBJ1-2; D is unresolved. Germline V lookup: CDR1 SGHTA, CDR2 FQGNSA. The CDR3 totals 11 residues. V lost 5 bases, J lost 8 bases, and 9 bases lay in between. CDR3 residues: CASSLSGGYTF. In nucleotides, the CDR3 is TGTGCCAGCAGCCTTAGCGGGGGCTACACCTTC.

A word on this clonotype: A much larger clonotype is one base distant, so this may be a read error. The J gene is TRBJ1-5, the V gene TRBV2; D unclear. The CDR3 runs to 14 residues. Germline loops: CDR1 SNHLY, CDR2 FYNNEI. V lost 3 bases and J 3 bases, leaving 9 bases between the germline ends. This chain's CDR3 is CASSDNSHNQPQHF. In DNA form, the CDR3 reads TGTGCCAGCAGTGATAATTCCCACAATCAGCCCCAGCATTTT.

About this clonotype itself: This likely comes from a read error, as the CDR3 has no conserved phenylalanine or tryptophan at its end. The gene calls are TRBV5-1 and TRBJ2-5; D is unresolved. The CDR3 length is 14 residues. Trimming cost V 4 bases and J 0 bases, with 10 bases left between them. Looked up from germline, CDR1 is SGHRS and CDR2 is YFSETQ. The CDR3 loop is CASSISRYQETQYV. The CDR3 nucleotides are TGCGCCAGCAGCATCAGCCGGTACCAAGAGACCCAGTACGTC.

The sample holds many counts of this clonotype. A read error may explain this, as a much larger clone is one base away. The gene calls are TRBV6-5 and TRBJ1-6; D remains ambiguous. CDR1 and CDR2 (germline): MNHEY, SVGAGI. The CDR3 is made up of 13 amino acids. The V gene lost 6 bases and the J gene lost 6 bases, with 9 bases spanning the gap. This chain's CDR3 is CASSRGGNSPLHF. The CDR3 DNA is TGTGCCAGCAGCCGGGGAGGTAATTCACCCCTCCACTTT.

This clonotype was recorded many times. This could be a read error, since a much larger clone is one nucleotide away. The genes are TRBV19 and TRBJ1-4; the D gene is possibly TRBD1 (6 bases). Germline-derived CDR1 and CDR2 are LNHDA and SQIVND (reference sequence). This CDR3 comprises 15 residues. The CDR3 nucleotides read TGTGCCAGTAGGAAACTGGGGGGCCCTAATGAAAAACCGTTTTTT. Residues: CASRKLGGPNEKPFF.

The chain employs TRBV2 and TRBJ2-3, with TRBD2 identical over 11 bases. The CDR3 length is 17 residues. Per the germline V gene, CDR1 is SNHLY and CDR2 is FYNNEI. After removal of 1 base from V and 4 bases from J, the junction contained 7 bases not matched to a gene. CDR3 in DNA: TGTGCCAGCAGTGAAGAGTTTAGCGGGGGGGCCTCAGATACGCAGTATTTT. Its protein is CASSEEFSGGASDTQYF.

Turning to this clonotype: A clone one base away is much larger, so this may be a read error. The rearrangement links TRBV6-6 to TRBJ1-2; 7 nucleotides line up with TRBD1. There are 13 residues in the CDR3. CDR1 and CDR2 (germline): MNHNY, SVGAGI (reference sequence). The CDR3 sequence is CAIGQELYYGDTF. The DNA of the CDR3 is TGTGCCATTGGACAGGAACTATACTATGGCGACACCTTC.

Concerning this clonotype itself: The conserved final phenylalanine or tryptophan is absent from the CDR3, which likely points to a read error. The chain couples TRBV7-2 to TRBJ2-1; 7 bases map to TRBD2. The germline V gene has CDR1 SGHTA and CDR2 FQGNSA. This CDR3 is built from 13 residues. V dropped 1 base and J dropped 10; count of bases not matched to a gene: 4. The CDR3, as DNA: TGTACCAGCAGCTTAGGGACTAGTAACGAGCAGTTCCTC. It yields the protein CTSSLGTSNEQFL.

This sequence joins TRBV9 and TRBJ2-5; 9 nucleotides match TRBD2. The V segment lost 0 bases and the J segment 9 bases; nucleotides outside the gene matches: 24. Germline CDR1 reads SGDLS; CDR2 reads YYNGEE. The CDR3 sequence is 20 residues long. CDR3 sequence (DNA): TGTGCCAGCAGCGTAGCTAGGGTAGCGGGGGACCTGGGATGGGGGGAGGCCCAGTACTTC. Protein product: CASSVARVAGDLGWGEAQYF.

This clonotype came up many times. V usage is TRBV4-1 and J usage is TRBJ1-6, with D possibly matching TRBD1 (6 bases). This CDR3 has 15 amino acids. With 1 base removed from V and 9 bases from J, the gap between germline ends came to 13 bases. The V gene's germline CDR1 is MGHRA and CDR2 YSYEKL. The CDR3 DNA is TGCGCCAGCAGCCAAGCTGCCAGGGGTAGTTCACCCCTCCACTTT. It is translated as CASSQAARGSSPLHF.

This clonotype was seen repeatedly, ten times or more. The gene calls are TRBV5-1 and TRBJ1-4; D ambiguous. Germline CDR1 is SGHRS and CDR2 is YFSETQ. V lost 4 bases and J 8 bases, leaving 18 bases between the germline ends. CDR3 size: 15 residues. As DNA, the CDR3 is TGCGCCAGCAGCCTGTCAGGCAGACCGGACGAAAAACTGTTTTTT. Amino acids: CASSLSGRPDEKLFF.

This clonotype was counted ten times or more. The chain recombines TRBV6-5 with TRBJ2-2, with no clear D. Trimming cost V 0 bases and J 8 bases, with 13 bases left between them. Germline V gene lookup returns CDR1 MNHEY and CDR2 SVGAGI. The CDR3 totals 15 residues. The CDR3, as DNA: TGTGCCAGCAGTTACTCGATTTGGGTAACGGGGGAGCTGTTTTTT. Its translation is CASSYSIWVTGELFF.

This clonotype was detected ten times or more. This chain connects TRBV9 to TRBJ2-5, with 9 nucleotides matching TRBD2. This CDR3 is 20 amino acids long. The trim removed 0 bases at V and 5 bases at J, leaving 20 bases unmatched. The germline gives CDR1 SGDLS, CDR2 YYNGEE. The CDR3 nucleotides read TGTGCCAGCAGCGTAGCTAGGGTAGCGGGGGACCTGGTATGGGGGGAGACCCAGTACTTC. It yields the protein CASSVARVAGDLVWGETQYF.

This chain uses TRBV7-9 with TRBJ1-3; D unclear. This CDR3 spans 16 amino acids. The germline V gene encodes CDR1 SEHNR and CDR2 FQNEAQ (reference sequence). The germline V and J ends were trimmed by 0 bases and 4 bases, with 13 bases remaining between them. CDR3 nucleotides: TGTGCCAGCAGCTTAGCAAGTATGGATAAAGGAAACACCATATATTTT. Its protein is CASSLASMDKGNTIYF.

This clonotype was seen at least ten times. The V call is TRBV6-5, the J call TRBJ2-7; no reliable D call. The CDR3 is 14 amino acids. V lost 4 bases to trimming and J lost 5 bases, with 15 bases between them. Germline V lookup: CDR1 MNHEY, CDR2 SVGAGI. Written as DNA, the CDR3 is TGTGCCAGCAGTTTAGGACGGATGGGCCACGAGCAGTACTTC. Translated: CASSLGRMGHEQYF.

The chain carries TRBV2 and TRBJ2-1; D gene unclear. The ends were cut back, 3 bases at V and 12 bases at J, with 0 bases in the middle. This CDR3 region has 8 residues. The germline V gene encodes CDR1 SNHLY and CDR2 FYNNEI. The CDR3 protein is CASSEQFF. The CDR3 DNA is TGTGCCAGCAGTGAGCAGTTCTTC.

As concerns this clonotype: This CDR3 fails to terminate in the conserved phenylalanine or tryptophan, so it likely reflects a read error. The limits of the CDR3 on the DNA are not certain, so only TCRdb's listed CDR3 is given. The chain has TRBV7-8 and TRBJ2-2. From its first to its last residue, the CDR3 has 12 amino acids. The germline gives CDR1 SGHVS, CDR2 FQNEAQ. CDR3 amino acids: CASSRPPGEPFS.

Regarding this clonotype: A junction end diverges from the germline sequence, so it may reflect a read error. V is TRBV9 and J is TRBJ2-1; D gene unclear. Germline V gene lookup returns CDR1 SGDLS and CDR2 YYNGEE. This CDR3 comprises 13 residues. Here the CDR3 reads CASSQERRNEQFF. CDR3 DNA: TGCGCCAGCAGCCAAGAACGCAGGAATGAGCAGTTCTTC.

This clonotype was counted ten times or more. The gene calls are TRBV18 and TRBJ1-2; TRBD1 matches at 8 bases. Germline V gives CDR1 KGHSH, CDR2 LQKENI. V lost 6 bases and J lost 3; bases outside the gene matches: 12. CDR3 length: 16 residues. The CDR3 nucleotides are TGTGCCAGCTCCGACGACCAGGGGGCGTTCGACTATGGCTACACCTTC. It translates to CASSDDQGAFDYGYTF.

This chain uses TRBV24-1 with TRBJ1-5; tentatively, D is TRBD1 (6 bases). The CDR3 totals 13 residues. V was trimmed by 1 base and J by 11 bases, leaving 11 bases between them. Germline CDR1 is KGHDR and CDR2 is SFDVKD. The CDR3 DNA sequence: TGTGCCACCAGTGATTTTAGAGGGGGGTCCCAGCATTTT. This gives the protein CATSDFRGGSQHF.

This clonotype was detected ten times or more. The rearrangement joins TRBV11-2 to TRBJ2-1, with 7 bases matching TRBD1. Per germline, CDR1 SGHAT and CDR2 FQNNGV. With V trimmed by 4 bases and J by 9 bases, 3 bases remained unmatched. The CDR3 covers 12 residues. CDR3 in DNA: TGTGCCAGCAGCTCCTCAGGGGGTGAGCAGTTCTTC. It specifies CASSSSGGEQFF.

This sequence joins TRBV5-1 and TRBJ2-1; D is perhaps TRBD1 or TRBD2 (5 bases each). The CDR3 has 15 amino acids. The germline V gene has CDR1 SGHRS and CDR2 YFSETQ. Trimming cost V 0 bases and J 6 bases, with 13 bases left between them. The CDR3 sequence: CASSLALGVGNEQFF. The CDR3 nucleotides read TGCGCCAGCAGCTTGGCCCTGGGGGTTGGCAATGAGCAGTTCTTC.

This clonotype occurred many times. This sequence joins TRBV19 and TRBJ2-1; possible D gene TRBD2, 5 bases. Trimming pared 3 bases from V and 12 bases from J, leaving 18 bases between. CDR3 size: 14 residues. Germline values: CDR1 LNHDA, CDR2 SQIVND (reference sequence). The CDR3 DNA is TGTGCCAGTAGTATGGAGTCGGAGGCTAGTAGGCAGTTCTTC. Amino acid sequence: CASSMESEASRQFF.

This chain uses TRBV13 with TRBJ2-1, with 10 bases that match TRBD2. This CDR3 is built from 15 residues. J was trimmed by 10 bases and V by 5 bases; bases with no gene match: 11. Germline values: CDR1 PRHDT, CDR2 FYEKMQ (reference sequence). CDR3 sequence: CASSKPGTSDREQFF. DNA for the CDR3: TGTGCCAGCAGCAAACCCGGGACTAGCGATCGCGAGCAGTTCTTC.